Below are 16 T cell receptor beta chains sequenced from a single sample in a study of T-cell reconstitution after alpha-beta-depleted transplantation in children. Unique molecular identifiers were used in preparing the TCRbeta library. TCRdb processed the PCR reads anew with MiXCR; each CDR3 protein has one entry. The sample has about 230,000 distinct CDR3 sequences, roughly a tenth seen once. Material: PBMCs from the stem cell graft donor, obtained from the stem cell graft. These receptors all come from a human donor who donated a stem cell graft to a child with SCID.

This clonotype has ten or more counts. V is TRBV7-9 and J is TRBJ1-1, with D maybe TRBD1 (6 bases). Per the germline V gene, CDR1 is SEHNR and CDR2 is FQNEAQ (reference sequence). This CDR3 region has 15 residues. The V end lost 5 bases, the J end lost 2 bases, and 15 bases lay between the germline ends. CDR3 DNA sequence: TGTGCCAGCAGCCCCCCAGGGGCCACCAACACTGAAGCTTTCTTT. Amino acids: CASSPPGATNTEAFF.

This clonotype was found many times. V usage is TRBV5-1 and J usage is TRBJ2-7; D is unresolved. Per germline, CDR1 SGHRS and CDR2 YFSETQ. This CDR3 contains 15 residues. V shed 0 bases and J shed 4 bases, with 14 bases lying between them. This CDR3 is CASSLEGIGVYEQYF. CDR3 nucleotides: TGCGCCAGCAGCTTGGAAGGGATTGGGGTTTACGAGCAGTACTTC.

This chain joins TRBV9 and TRBJ2-2, with 7 nucleotides matching TRBD1. CDR1 is SGDLS and CDR2 is YYNGEE in the germline V gene. The length of the CDR3 is 18 residues. Germline trimming cut 3 bases from V and 6 bases from J; bases unmatched to any gene: 17. CDR3 protein: CASSEPRVGQTLPGELFF. As DNA, the CDR3 is TGTGCCAGCAGCGAGCCCCGCGTGGGACAGACACTCCCCGGGGAGCTGTTTTTT.

This clonotype was recorded many times. The gene calls are TRBV5-1 and TRBJ2-1; D is possibly TRBD1 or TRBD2 (5 bases each). Germline V gene data show CDR1 as SGHRS and CDR2 as YFSETQ. The CDR3 is 13 amino acids. Trimming took off 4 bases at V and 8 bases at J, with 13 bases between the two ends. CDR3 sequence reads: CASSPGPPDEQFF. CDR3 bases: TGCGCCAGCAGCCCGGGACCGCCCGATGAGCAGTTCTTC.

This chain connects TRBV7-2 to TRBJ1-5, with TRBD1 as a possible D gene (6 bases). There are 15 residues in the CDR3. The germline V gene has CDR1 SGHTA and CDR2 FQGNSA. Trimming took off 5 bases at V and 2 bases at J, with 13 bases between the two ends. The CDR3 sequence is CASSVYRDGNQPQHF. Here the CDR3 DNA reads TGTGCCAGCAGCGTCTACAGGGACGGCAATCAGCCCCAGCATTTT.

This clonotype was observed at least ten times. The chain joins TRBV7-9 to TRBJ1-4; a weak D match, TRBD1 (6 bases). V lost 5 bases to trimming and J lost 7 bases, with 17 bases between them. The germline V gene has CDR1 SEHNR and CDR2 FQNEAQ (reference sequence). The CDR3 totals 15 residues. The CDR3 region is CASSAQQGRGEKLFF. CDR3 nucleotides: TGTGCCAGCAGCGCCCAACAGGGCCGGGGTGAAAAACTGTTTTTT. The full variable domain, with the rest looked up from reference TRBV7-9 and TRBJ1-4, is DTGVSQNPRHKITKRGQNVTFRCDPISEHNRLYWYRQTLGQGPEFLTYFQNEAQLEKSRLLSDRFSAERPKGSFSTLEIQRTEQGDSAMYLCASSAQQGRGEKLFFGSGTQLSVL.

This clonotype was counted many times. This chain joins TRBV5-6 and TRBJ1-1, with D unresolved. This CDR3 is 13 amino acids long. CDR1 is SGHDT and CDR2 is YYEEEE in the germline V gene. Trimming took off 3 bases at V and 3 bases at J, with 9 bases between the two ends. CDR3 sequence reads: CASSWSGYTEAFF. The DNA of the CDR3 is TGTGCCAGCAGCTGGAGCGGGTACACTGAAGCTTTCTTT.

This clonotype was counted many times. The gene calls are TRBV20-1 and TRBJ2-3; TRBD1 is a possible D gene (6 bases). This CDR3 has 13 amino acids. Germline CDR1 reads DFQATT; CDR2 reads SNEGSKA (reference sequence). V was clipped by 3 bases and J by 1 base, with 8 bases between them. In DNA, the CDR3 is TGCAGTGCTAGGGCAGGGGGCACAGATACGCAGTATTTT. Translation: CSARAGGTDTQYF.

This clonotype was found many times. V is TRBV20-1 and J is TRBJ2-3; perhaps TRBD2 as D (6 bases). Germline assignment: CDR1 DFQATT and CDR2 SNEGSKA (reference sequence). The V gene lost 6 bases and the J gene lost 2 bases, with 15 bases spanning the gap. The CDR3 length is 14 residues. In DNA form, the CDR3 reads TGCAGTGCCCCGGGACTTTGGAACACAGATACGCAGTATTTT. Amino acids: CSAPGLWNTDTQYF.

In this sample, this clonotype turned up many times. The chain couples TRBV7-2 to TRBJ2-7; D is perhaps TRBD1 or TRBD2 (5 bases each). Germline assignment: CDR1 SGHTA and CDR2 FQGNSA. V lost 5 bases and J 4 bases, leaving 15 bases between the germline ends. This CDR3 has 14 residues. CDR3 DNA sequence: TGTGCCAGCAGCAGGGCCTTTGGGGGTTACGAGCAGTACTTC. Residues: CASSRAFGGYEQYF.

At least ten counts were recorded for this clonotype. The rearrangement joins TRBV11-2 to TRBJ1-6, with 9 nucleotides matching TRBD1. CDR1 is SGHAT and CDR2 is FQNNGV in the germline V gene. The junction had 7 bases not matched to a gene; V was cut back by 4 bases and J by 9 bases. The CDR3 length is 15 residues. For the CDR3, the DNA is TGTGCCAGCAGCTCGCCCCGGACAGGGGCTTCACCCCTCCACTTT. Translation: CASSSPRTGASPLHF.

This clonotype was observed at least ten times. V gene TRBV5-1 combines with J gene TRBJ1-1; 10 bases agree with TRBD1. V dropped 4 bases and J dropped 0; count of bases not matched to a gene: 3. This CDR3 is 15 amino acids long. CDR1 is SGHRS, CDR2 YFSETQ, per germline. CDR3 in amino acids: CASSPGTGVNTEAFF. CDR3 bases: TGCGCCAGCAGCCCTGGGACAGGGGTGAACACTGAAGCTTTCTTT.

This clonotype showed up many times. The chain recombines TRBV6-5 with TRBJ2-3; D perhaps matches TRBD2 (5 bases). Trimming pared 6 bases from V and 6 bases from J, leaving 16 bases between. The CDR3 extends over 14 amino acids. Germline V lookup: CDR1 MNHEY, CDR2 SVGAGI. CDR3 sequence (DNA): TGTGCCAGCAGCCCCATCGGGGTATCCGATACGCAGTATTTT. This gives the protein CASSPIGVSDTQYF.

This clonotype was counted many times. The rearrangement joins TRBV12-3 or TRBV12-4 to TRBJ1-1; D call uncertain. This CDR3 is 14 amino acids long. V was clipped by 3 bases and J by 3 bases, with 11 bases between them. The CDR3 reads CASSFVGRDTEAFF. The CDR3 DNA is TGTGCCAGCAGTTTTGTCGGGCGGGACACTGAAGCTTTCTTT.

This clonotype was recorded many times. CDR3 loop: CASSQDSATGSYEQYF. In DNA form, the CDR3 reads TGTGCCAGCAGCCAAGATTCAGCGACAGGTAGCTACGAGCAGTACTTC. The chain couples TRBV3-1 to TRBJ2-7; D possibly corresponds to TRBD1 (6 bases). Between the trimmed V and J ends, which lost 0 bases and 3 bases, there was a span of 15 bases. Germline V lookup: CDR1 LGHDT, CDR2 YNNKEL (reference sequence). The CDR3 spans 16 residues.

This clonotype has a count of ten or more. The CDR3: CASSQGGYNEQFF. CDR3 bases: TGTGCCAGCAGCCAAGGGGGTTACAATGAGCAGTTCTTC. The chain joins TRBV3-2 to TRBJ2-1. TRBV3-2 is flagged as a pseudogene. The CDR3 contains 13 residues.